This T cell receptor beta chain was captured by sequencing in a study of shared clonotypes between healthy human individuals. Study-wide results and limits: Limitation of the genetic and exposure-history diversity represented came from the few donors.

Selected positively for CCR7 and CD45RO-negative, naive CD8 cells excluded terminally differentiated effector memory CD45RA+ cells. V lost 5 bases to trimming and J lost 7 bases; unmatched junction nucleotides: 12. The length of the CDR3 is 16 residues. Germline values: CDR1 SEHNR, CDR2 FQNEAQ (reference sequence). Using immunoSEQ multiplex PCR, the repertoire was profiled, and TCRdb retains in-frame clones only, with some absent. The sample holds about 2 million clones, just under 95% seen once. Remarks on this clone: The antigen is unknown.

Input material: naive CD8+ T cells sorted from blood. This receptor was identified in a young man in good health. This rearrangement joins TRBV7-9 to TRBJ2-2; 8 positions agree with TRBD2. In DNA form, the CDR3 reads TGTGCCAGCAGCCCAGGTCTGGGACTAGGAGTCGGGGAGCTGTTTTTT. Translation: CASSPGLGLGVGELFF.